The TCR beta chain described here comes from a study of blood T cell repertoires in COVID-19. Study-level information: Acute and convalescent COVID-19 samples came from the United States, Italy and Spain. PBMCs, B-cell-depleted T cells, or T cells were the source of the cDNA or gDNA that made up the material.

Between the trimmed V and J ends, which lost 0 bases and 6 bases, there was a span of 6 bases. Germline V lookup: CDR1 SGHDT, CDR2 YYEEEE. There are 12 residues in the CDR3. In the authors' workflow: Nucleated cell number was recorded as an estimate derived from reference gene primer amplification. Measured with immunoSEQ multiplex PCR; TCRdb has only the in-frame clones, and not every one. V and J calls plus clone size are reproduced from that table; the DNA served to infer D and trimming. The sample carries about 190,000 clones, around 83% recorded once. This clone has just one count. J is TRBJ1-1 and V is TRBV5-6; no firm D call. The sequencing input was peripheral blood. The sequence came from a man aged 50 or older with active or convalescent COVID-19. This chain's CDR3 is CASSLVSAEAFF. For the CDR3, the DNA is TGTGCCAGCAGCTTGGTTTCAGCTGAAGCTTTCTTT.